What follows describes a single T cell receptor (beta chain). The sample belongs to a study of blood T cells in healthy people across ages. It was with a sample-barcoded 5' primer and a J-beta primer mix that a second PCR of roughly 6 to 11 cycles was run. One entry per CDR3 protein results from TCRdb running MiXCR on the 5' RACE reads. The table includes 650,000 to 1,000,000 distinct CDR3 sequences, about 42% detected once. The CDR3 is made up of 14 amino acids. V gave up 8 bases and J gave up 2 bases, with 14 bases separating them. CDR1 and CDR2 (germline): SNHLY, FYNNEI. The clonotype originates from a man at least 80 years old in good health. The sample comprised blood. The chain joins TRBV2 to TRBJ2-3; possible D gene TRBD1, 5 bases. CDR3 protein: CASGRTCNTDTQYF. DNA for the CDR3: TGTGCCAGCGGACGGACATGTAACACAGATACGCAGTATTTT. Full variable domain (rest looked up from reference TRBV2 and TRBJ2-3): EPEVTQTPSHQVTQMGQEVILRCVPISNHLYFYWYRQILGQKVEFLVSFYNNEISEKSEIFDDQFSVERPDGSNFTLKIRSTKLEDSAMYFCASGRTCNTDTQYFGPGTRLTVL.